Presented here are 21 T cell receptor beta chains from one specimen sequenced in a study of blood T cell repertoires in COVID-19. Assay: immunoSEQ multiplex PCR; the TCRdb copy retains only in-frame clones and omits some. The table has around 78,000 clones, roughly 90% seen once. Sequenced input: PBMCs or T cells enriched from blood (not recorded which). The receptor source for this set is a woman aged 45-65 years with acute COVID-19.

The chain uses TRBV15 and TRBJ1-4; weak D call: TRBD1 (6 bases). This CDR3 region has 16 residues. Trimming removed 9 bases from V and 4 bases from J, with 21 bases in between. CDR1 LNHNV and CDR2 YYDKDF come from the germline V gene (reference sequence). In DNA, the CDR3 is TGTGCCACGGGGAACGCATGGGGGCAGATTAATGAAAAACTGTTTTTT. Translating gives CATGNAWGQINEKLFF.

This chain joins TRBV5-4 and TRBJ2-7; 9 nucleotides align to TRBD1. This CDR3 is 14 amino acids long. Germline V gene sequence: CDR1 SGHNT, CDR2 YYREEE (reference sequence). J was trimmed by 6 bases and V by 2 bases; bases with no gene match: 6. In DNA form, the CDR3 reads TGTGCCAGCAGCTTTAACCGGGACAGGGCCGAGCAGTACTTC. This encodes CASSFNRDRAEQYF.

The chain is built from TRBV2 and TRBJ1-4; D is ambiguous. The CDR3 spans 13 residues. V was pared by 9 bases and J by 0 bases, with 8 bases between. Germline CDR1 is SNHLY and CDR2 is FYNNEI. This chain's CDR3 is CASYTSTNEKLFF. The DNA of the CDR3 is TGTGCCAGTTACACCTCAACTAATGAAAAACTGTTTTTT.

This clone has just a few counts. This chain connects TRBV6-5 to TRBJ1-4; 11 nucleotides align to TRBD1. CDR1 and CDR2 (germline): MNHEY, SVGAGI. The CDR3 spans 15 residues. The V segment lost 6 bases and the J segment 8 bases; nucleotides outside the gene matches: 8. CDR3 bases: TGTGCCAGCAGAAGTCTGGGACAGGGGGGCGAAAAACTGTTTTTT. This gives the protein CASRSLGQGGEKLFF.

V and J are TRBV7-9 and TRBJ1-5; D gene unclear. This CDR3 has 15 amino acids. Germline CDR1 is SEHNR and CDR2 is FQNEAQ (reference sequence). The ends were cut back, 5 bases at V and 3 bases at J, with 14 bases in the middle. CDR3 sequence (DNA): TGTGCCAGCAGCCTTTCAGGAGGGTACAATCAGCCCCAGCATTTT. Protein sequence: CASSLSGGYNQPQHF.

This chain joins TRBV6-5 and TRBJ1-5; 8 nucleotides match TRBD1. The ends lost 6 bases at V and 1 base at J; junction bases unmatched: 2. The CDR3 is 14 residues long. In germline, CDR1 is MNHEY, CDR2 SVGAGI. The CDR3 loop reads CASSGQGSNQPQHF. The DNA of the CDR3 is TGTGCCAGCAGCGGACAGGGCAGCAATCAGCCCCAGCATTTT.

The CDR3 is CASSPPTGADEQYF. The CDR3 nucleotides read TGTGCCAGCTCACCGCCGACAGGTGCCGACGAGCAGTACTTC. The chain couples TRBV18 to TRBJ2-7, with a weak D call TRBD1 (6 bases). The CDR3 length is 14 residues. V was clipped by 3 bases and J by 5 bases, with 14 bases between them. CDR1 and CDR2 (germline): KGHSH, LQKENI.

The chain recombines TRBV19 with TRBJ1-4; D perhaps matches TRBD1 (6 bases). This CDR3 region has 15 residues. Germline V lookup: CDR1 LNHDA, CDR2 SQIVND (reference sequence). V was cut by 4 bases and J by 3 bases, with 12 bases left in between. In DNA form, the CDR3 reads TGTGCCAGTAGTACCACACAGGGACCTAATGAAAAACTGTTTTTT. Translating it yields CASSTTQGPNEKLFF.

V gene TRBV10-3 combines with J gene TRBJ1-6, with 10 nucleotides matching TRBD1. The CDR3 loop spans 14 amino acids. J was trimmed by 8 bases and V by 6 bases; bases with no gene match: 4. CDR1 is ENHRY, CDR2 SYGVKD, per germline. The DNA of the CDR3 is TGTGCCATCAGAGCCGGGACAGGGGATTCACCCCTCCACTTT. The encoded protein is CAIRAGTGDSPLHF.

V is TRBV2 and J is TRBJ2-5; 11 bases align to TRBD2. Germline assignment: CDR1 SNHLY and CDR2 FYNNEI. The V and J ends lost 6 bases and 1 base, in that order; junction bases with no gene match: 4. The CDR3 extends over 15 amino acids. The CDR3 DNA is TGTGCCAGCAGGGTTAGCGGGAGGGGCCAAGAGACCCAGTACTTC. Translation gives CASRVSGRGQETQYF.

The chain has TRBV5-6 and TRBJ1-6, with D possibly matching TRBD1 (6 bases). V gave up 6 bases and J gave up 9 bases, with 19 bases separating them. Germline CDR1 and CDR2: SGHDT and YYEEEE. This CDR3 is 15 amino acids long. Here the CDR3 reads CASTRNRAGGSPLHF. The CDR3 nucleotides read TGTGCCAGCACCAGGAACAGGGCCGGAGGTTCACCCCTCCACTTT. Supplemented by reference TRBV5-6 and TRBJ1-6, the full variable domain reads DAGVTQSPTHLIKTRGQQVTLRCSPKSGHDTVSWYQQALGQGPQFIFQYYEEEERQRGNFPDRFSGHQFPNYSSELNVNALLLGDSALYLCASTRNRAGGSPLHFGNGTRLTVT.

This chain links TRBV6-2 or TRBV6-3 with TRBJ1-1, with 12 bases that match TRBD1. CDR1 and CDR2 (germline): MNHEY, SVGEGT. Trimming at V came to 4 bases and at J to 1 base, leaving 7 bases not matched to a gene. The CDR3 contains 17 residues. The CDR3: CASSSPGQGAWNTEAFF. Here the CDR3 DNA reads TGTGCCAGCAGTTCCCCGGGACAGGGGGCATGGAACACTGAAGCTTTCTTT.

This clone was found once. This chain joins TRBV6-5 and TRBJ2-7, with 7 bases lining up with TRBD2. The CDR3 is 15 residues long. Trimming at V came to 5 bases and at J to 3 bases, leaving 10 bases not matched to a gene. Germline V gene lookup returns CDR1 MNHEY and CDR2 SVGAGI. CDR3 loop: CASSPGWEGLYEQYF. CDR3 sequence (DNA): TGTGCCAGCAGTCCGGGGTGGGAGGGCCTCTACGAGCAGTACTTC.

The V and J genes are TRBV6-6 and TRBJ1-1; D is ambiguous. The germline V gene has CDR1 MNHNY and CDR2 SVGAGI (reference sequence). The CDR3 is 13 amino acids. Trimming stripped 2 bases from V and 1 base from J, with 5 bases between. CDR3 coding DNA: TGTGCCAGCAGTTACCCCGGGAACACTGAAGCTTTCTTT. This gives the protein CASSYPGNTEAFF.

V gene TRBV19 combines with J gene TRBJ1-5; D call uncertain. V was pared by 3 bases and J by 5 bases, with 5 bases between. The germline gives CDR1 LNHDA, CDR2 SQIVND (reference sequence). The CDR3 length is 12 residues. CDR3 loop: CASSIPYQPQHF. CDR3 in DNA: TGTGCCAGTAGTATCCCATATCAGCCCCAGCATTTT.

J is TRBJ2-7 and V is TRBV30; 10 nucleotides line up with TRBD2. CDR3 length: 12 residues. Germline CDR1 is GTSNPN and CDR2 is SVGIG (reference sequence). V was pared by 5 bases and J by 5 bases, with 3 bases of the junction left unmatched. CDR3 amino acids: CAWLLAGDEQYF. The CDR3, as DNA: TGTGCCTGGCTTCTAGCGGGAGACGAGCAGTACTTC.

This rearrangement joins TRBV25-1 to TRBJ1-1; D possibly corresponds to TRBD1 (5 bases). Trimming shortened V by 1 base and J by 8 bases, and 11 bases separated the two germline ends. The germline V gene has CDR1 MGHDK and CDR2 SYGVNS. CDR3 size: 13 residues. The CDR3 sequence: CASSEWGRPEAFF. In nucleotides, the CDR3 is TGTGCCAGCAGTGAATGGGGCAGGCCCGAAGCTTTCTTT.

Only one count was recorded for this clone. The chain joins TRBV19 to TRBJ1-4; 7 bases map to TRBD1. V dropped 4 bases and J dropped 2; count of bases not matched to a gene: 10. Germline V gene lookup returns CDR1 LNHDA and CDR2 SQIVND (reference sequence). The CDR3 consists of 17 residues. The CDR3 DNA reads TGTGCCAGTAGTAACCCCACCGACAGGGCGACTAATGAAAAACTGTTTTTT. Protein sequence: CASSNPTDRATNEKLFF.

The chain employs TRBV11-2 and TRBJ1-5, with D unresolved. The CDR3 consists of 15 residues. Germline values: CDR1 SGHAT, CDR2 FQNNGV. V was shortened by 1 base and J by 6 bases, with 13 bases between the two germline ends. The CDR3 reads CASSLVTGFGQPQHF. Here the CDR3 DNA reads TGTGCCAGCAGCTTAGTCACGGGGTTTGGTCAGCCCCAGCATTTT.

For the CDR3, the DNA is TGTGCCACCAGCAGACCCCCTGGCGGGAGGGTACTGAGCTCCTACAATGAGCAGTTCTTC. Translated, it gives CATSRPPGGRVLSSYNEQFF. The chain employs TRBV15 and TRBJ2-1; 9 bases align to TRBD2. The J segment lost 0 bases and the V segment lost 2 bases, leaving 14 bases of the junction unmatched. Germline V gene lookup returns CDR1 LNHNV and CDR2 YYDKDF (reference sequence). CDR3 length equals 20 residues.

The V call is TRBV19, the J call TRBJ1-4; D is perhaps TRBD1 (6 bases). This CDR3 region has 13 residues. Germline CDR1 is LNHDA and CDR2 is SQIVND (reference sequence). Trimming removed 6 bases at V and 4 bases at J, with 9 bases between. The CDR3, as DNA: TGTGCCAGTAGCCGGACAGATAATGAAAAACTGTTTTTT. This codes for CASSRTDNEKLFF.